This T cell receptor (beta chain) was observed in a study of cytomegalovirus exposure and HLA in healthy donors. V lost 6 bases to trimming and J lost 3 bases; unmatched junction nucleotides: 3. Germline assignment: CDR1 WNHNN and CDR2 SYGVQD (reference sequence). The CDR3 runs to 13 residues. PCR was performed using 60 Vbeta and 13 Jbeta primers. Clones were read by immunoSEQ multiplex PCR, and TCRdb kept only the in-frame ones, dropping some. The table includes 150,000 to 200,000 clones, around 72% detected once. Sample: PBMCs. The sequence derives from a man aged 50-60 years in good health and CMV-seronegative. J is TRBJ2-3 and V is TRBV10-1, with 7 bases that match TRBD1. The CDR3 sequence: CASRKGATDTQYF. Here the CDR3 DNA reads TGCGCCAGCAGGAAGGGGGCAACAGATACGCAGTATTTT.